This is a list of T cell receptor beta chains from one sample in a study of cytomegalovirus exposure and HLA in healthy donors. The assay was immunoSEQ multiplex PCR, and TCRdb's table has in-frame clones only and misses some. Here the sample table reports 130,000 or so clones. Sequenced sample: PBMCs. The source of these receptors is a woman in her thirties or forties in good health and CMV-seronegative. Each CDR3 is given with its conserved first and last residue. The order of the fields is D gene, J gene, V gene, CDR3 protein, CDR3 DNA. The D gene is left open where the match is weak.

TRBD1,TRBJ2-7,TRBV28,CASIGQGSSYEQYF,TGTGCCAGCATTGGACAGGGAAGTTCCTACGAGCAGTACTTC
-,TRBJ1-6,TRBV6-6,CASSYGRGNSPLHF,TGTGCCAGCAGTTACGGCAGGGGTAATTCACCCCTCCACTTT
-,TRBJ1-3,TRBV19,CASRSFVNKGNTIYF,TGTGCCAGTAGGTCGTTCGTCAACAAGGGAAACACCATATATTTT
TRBD2,TRBJ2-5,TRBV7-3,CASSYLGLAEETQYF,TGTGCCAGCAGCTACCTCGGACTAGCAGAAGAGACCCAGTACTTC
-,TRBJ2-1,TRBV27,CASSSLGGTNYNEQFF,TGTGCCAGCAGTTCTTTAGGCGGCACTAACTACAATGAGCAGTTCTTC
-,TRBJ2-2,TRBV7-2,CASSLPGDPNTGELFF,TGTGCCAGCAGCTTACCAGGCGACCCGAACACCGGGGAGCTGTTTTTT
TRBD1,TRBJ1-1,TRBV19,CASSYLDRINTEAFF,TGTGCCAGTAGCTATTTGGACAGGATTAACACTGAAGCTTTCTTT
-,TRBJ1-6,TRBV2,CASSDRMHNSPLHF,TGTGCCAGCAGTGACAGGATGCATAATTCACCCCTCCACTTT
TRBD1,TRBJ2-7,TRBV18,CASSWGTGDEQYF,TGTGCCAGCTCATGGGGGACAGGGGACGAGCAGTACTTC
-,TRBJ1-2,TRBV11-1,CASSLGQEHGYTF,TGTGCCAGCAGCTTAGGACAGGAGCACGGCTACACCTTC
TRBD2,TRBJ2-2,TRBV7-2,CASSGLAGGIGELFF,TGTGCCAGCAGCGGGCTAGCGGGGGGAATCGGGGAGCTGTTTTTT
TRBD1,TRBJ2-1,TRBV18,CASSPGQGSYNEQFF,TGTGCCAGCTCACCGGGACAGGGATCCTACAATGAGCAGTTCTTC
-,TRBJ2-1,TRBV2,CASSELTRSGNEQFF,TGTGCCAGCAGTGAACTGACTAGATCGGGGAATGAGCAGTTCTTC
-,TRBJ1-1,TRBV18,CASSPPIANTEAFF,TGTGCCAGCTCACCACCGATAGCGAACACTGAAGCTTTCTTT
TRBD2,TRBJ2-5,TRBV5-6,CASSEGLGALSETQYF,TGTGCCAGCAGCGAAGGACTAGGGGCATTGTCGGAGACCCAGTACTTC
-,TRBJ1-2,TRBV6-5,CASSVTRTANYGYTF,TGTGCCAGCAGCGTTACGAGGACAGCCAACTATGGCTACACCTTC
TRBD1,TRBJ1-1,TRBV9,CASSSTGGDTEAFF,TGTGCCAGCAGCTCTACAGGGGGAGACACTGAAGCTTTCTTT
-,TRBJ1-2,TRBV27,CASCSNERYGYTF,TGTGCCAGCTGTTCCAATGAACGGTATGGCTACACCTTC
-,TRBJ2-4,TRBV10-2,CASSESGLGRNIQYF,TGCGCCAGCAGTGAGAGTGGCCTGGGGAGAAACATTCAGTACTTC
TRBD1,TRBJ1-1,TRBV5-6,CASSLTDRVNTEAFF,TGTGCCAGCAGCCTAACCGACAGGGTAAACACTGAAGCTTTCTTT
TRBD1,TRBJ1-3,TRBV19,CACNPGQGAGNTIYF,TGTGCCTGCAATCCGGGACAGGGGGCCGGAAACACCATATATTTT
TRBD1,TRBJ2-2,TRBV11-3,CASSSWDSSTGELFF,TGTGCCAGCAGCTCGTGGGACAGCTCCACCGGGGAGCTGTTTTTT
TRBD1,TRBJ1-4,TRBV6-4,CASSLTGEGNEKLFF,TGTGCCAGCAGTCTTACAGGGGAAGGAAATGAAAAACTGTTTTTT
TRBD2,TRBJ2-2,TRBV29-1,CSVVAGAGELFF,TGCAGCGTTGTAGCGGGGGCCGGGGAGCTGTTTTTT
-,TRBJ1-1,TRBV14,CASSAGYAEAFF,TGTGCCAGCAGCGCAGGGTACGCTGAAGCTTTCTTT
-,TRBJ1-1,TRBV18,CASSRDVNLNTEAFF,TGTGCCAGCTCACGAGATGTTAATCTGAACACTGAAGCTTTCTTT
-,TRBJ1-2,TRBV6-1,CASSEGRAANYGYTF,TGTGCCAGCAGTGAGGGCAGGGCGGCGAACTATGGCTACACCTTC
-,TRBJ1-2,TRBV28,CASSGGEELMRGYTF,TGTGCCAGCAGCGGGGGAGAGGAACTGATGCGGGGCTACACCTTC
TRBD1,TRBJ1-4,TRBV7-9,CASSSGGQGFGEKLFF,TGTGCCAGCAGCTCGGGCGGACAGGGTTTCGGAGAAAAACTGTTTTTT
-,TRBJ2-5,TRBV5-1,CASSLVSGGETQYF,TGCGCCAGCAGCTTGGTCAGTGGGGGGGAGACCCAGTACTTC
TRBD1,TRBJ1-1,TRBV7-2,CASSLGTANTEAFF,TGTGCCAGCAGCCTAGGGACAGCGAACACTGAAGCTTTCTTT
-,TRBJ1-1,TRBV4-1,CASALSQGENTEAFF,TGCGCCAGCGCCCTATCACAGGGTGAGAACACTGAAGCTTTCTTT
-,TRBJ2-4,TRBV19,CASSPQPSRVKYF,TGTGCCAGTAGTCCCCAGCCTTCGAGGGTCAAGTACTTC
-,TRBJ2-3,TRBV4-1,CASSQADRLRTDTQYF,TGCGCCAGCAGCCAGGCTGACAGGCTACGCACAGATACGCAGTATTTT
TRBD2,TRBJ2-3,TRBV19,CASSIYGGADTQYF,TGTGCCAGTAGTATCTACGGGGGGGCAGATACGCAGTATTTT
-,TRBJ1-3,TRBV6-5,CASGSGGAGNTIYF,TGTGCCAGCGGTTCCGGGGGGGCCGGAAACACCATATATTTT
-,TRBJ2-2,TRBV7-3,CASSTQGIGELFF,TGTGCCAGCAGCACACAGGGCATCGGGGAGCTGTTTTTT
TRBD1,TRBJ1-4,TRBV6-5,CASSRDRGREKLFF,TGTGCCAGCAGTCGGGACAGGGGTCGGGAAAAACTGTTTTTT
-,TRBJ1-4,TRBV7-9,CASSPRGGVISEKLFF,TGTGCCAGCAGCCCGCGGGGAGGGGTAATTAGTGAAAAACTGTTTTTT
TRBD1,TRBJ1-2,TRBV4-1,CASRPGTDYGYTF,TGCGCCAGCAGACCCGGGACAGACTATGGCTACACCTTC
-,TRBJ2-2,TRBV14,CASSQVHRATGELFF,TGTGCCAGCAGCCAAGTCCACAGGGCCACCGGGGAGCTGTTTTTT
-,TRBJ2-1,TRBV4-1,CASSQVQFMEQFF,TGCGCCAGCAGCCAAGTGCAGTTTATGGAGCAGTTCTTC
-,TRBJ2-3,TRBV7-2,CASSLGVAEVDTQYF,TGTGCCAGCAGCCTCGGGGTAGCGGAAGTAGATACGCAGTATTTT